This passage covers 25 T cell receptor beta chains from one sample sequenced in a study of Ad26.COV2.S vaccination and SARS-CoV-2 variants. The method was immunoSEQ multiplex PCR; TCRdb's version includes in-frame clones alone and lacks a portion of them. This sample carries about 350,000 clones, around 92% of them seen once, and the ten largest clones take around 4.2%. The source material was peripheral blood, sampled after recovery from COVID-19. The origin of the receptors is a human donor who had recovered from COVID-19.

The chain has TRBV7-9 and TRBJ2-7; D remains unclear. The V gene lost 1 base and the J gene lost 4 bases, with 8 bases spanning the gap. Germline V CDR1 and CDR2: SEHNR, FQNEAQ (reference sequence). This CDR3 is built from 13 residues. CDR3 loop: CASSLGVGYEQYF. The CDR3 bases are TGTGCCAGCAGCTTAGGGGTTGGGTACGAGCAGTACTTC.

V usage is TRBV6-5 and J usage is TRBJ1-2; D ambiguous. There are 15 residues in the CDR3. Germline-derived CDR1 and CDR2 are MNHEY and SVGAGI. Trimming cost V 0 bases and J 0 bases, with 8 bases left between them. CDR3 residues: CASSYSPGSNYGYTF. For the CDR3, the DNA is TGTGCCAGCAGTTACTCGCCGGGTTCTAACTATGGCTACACCTTC.

V and J are TRBV5-4 and TRBJ1-6; D is undetermined. The CDR3 is 12 amino acids. The V and J ends lost 3 bases and 2 bases respectively, with 0 bases between them. The germline V gene encodes CDR1 SGHNT and CDR2 YYREEE (reference sequence). In DNA, the CDR3 is TGTGCCAGCAGCTCCTATAATTCACCCCTCCACTTT. This encodes CASSSYNSPLHF.

The V gene is TRBV4-1, the J gene TRBJ2-2; no reliable D call. The V end lost 0 bases, the J end lost 6 bases, and 8 bases lay between the germline ends. The CDR3 loop spans 14 amino acids. Per the germline V gene, CDR1 is MGHRA and CDR2 is YSYEKL. In DNA form, the CDR3 reads TGCGCCAGCAGCCAAGATCGGAGCCCCGGGGAGCTGTTTTTT. It translates to CASSQDRSPGELFF.

The chain couples TRBV11-2 to TRBJ1-5, with 12 bases that match TRBD1. CDR1 and CDR2 (germline): SGHAT, FQNNGV. CDR3 length equals 16 residues. J gave up 7 bases and V 1 base, and 5 bases lay outside the gene matches. The CDR3 DNA reads as TGTGCCAGCAGCTTAGGATCCGGGACAGGGGGCCAGCCCCAGCATTTT. Its translation is CASSLGSGTGGQPQHF.

The gene calls are TRBV19 and TRBJ2-7; no firm D call. The germline V gene encodes CDR1 LNHDA and CDR2 SQIVND (reference sequence). CDR3 length: 13 residues. The germline V and J ends were trimmed by 3 bases and 1 base, with 7 bases remaining between them. This chain's CDR3 is CASSMASSYEQYF. DNA for the CDR3: TGTGCCAGTAGTATGGCTTCGTCCTACGAGCAGTACTTC.

This clone was seen only once. The gene calls are TRBV5-6 and TRBJ2-1; the match to TRBD2 covers 9 bases. J was trimmed by 8 bases and V by 0 bases; bases with no gene match: 9. Germline loops: CDR1 SGHDT, CDR2 YYEEEE. CDR3 length: 16 amino acids. The chain's CDR3 is CASSLVSAGGRDEQFF. The CDR3 DNA reads TGTGCCAGCAGCTTGGTGTCGGCGGGGGGGCGCGATGAGCAGTTCTTC.

The chain has TRBV27 and TRBJ2-3, with D unclear. This CDR3 spans 13 amino acids. V was shortened by 4 bases and J by 2 bases, with 7 bases between the two germline ends. The germline CDR1 and CDR2 sequences are MNHEY and SMNVEV (reference sequence). The CDR3 loop reads CASSYPFTDTQYF. As DNA, the CDR3 is TGTGCCAGCAGTTACCCCTTCACAGATACGCAGTATTTT.

The gene calls are TRBV27 and TRBJ2-6; 8 bases match TRBD1. Germline V gene sequence: CDR1 MNHEY, CDR2 SMNVEV (reference sequence). CDR3 size: 15 residues. V was pared by 6 bases and J by 4 bases, with 5 bases of the junction left unmatched. The CDR3 DNA reads as TGTGCCAGCAGGCAGGGGGCGACAGGGGCCAACGTCCTGACTTTC. Translated: CASRQGATGANVLTF.

The chain links TRBV2 to TRBJ1-5, with D perhaps TRBD1 (6 bases). Germline assignment: CDR1 SNHLY and CDR2 FYNNEI. Trimming pared 7 bases from V and 5 bases from J, leaving 12 bases between. The CDR3 consists of 13 residues. The CDR3 reads CASKSQGHQPQHF. The CDR3 DNA reads as TGTGCCAGCAAATCCCAGGGGCATCAGCCCCAGCATTTT. Supplemented by reference TRBV2 and TRBJ1-5, the full variable domain reads EPEVTQTPSHQVTQMGQEVILRCVPISNHLYFYWYRQILGQKVEFLVSFYNNEISEKSEIFDDQFSVERPDGSNFTLKIRSTKLEDSAMYFCASKSQGHQPQHFGDGTRLSIL.

J is TRBJ2-3 and V is TRBV9; no reliable D call. The CDR3 sequence is 16 residues long. The germline V gene has CDR1 SGDLS and CDR2 YYNGEE. V shed 0 bases and J shed 0 bases, with 11 bases lying between them. CDR3 bases: TGTGCCAGCAGCGTAGCTACGGCAGCGAGCACAGATACGCAGTATTTT. Translated, it gives CASSVATAASTDTQYF.

This sequence joins TRBV29-1 and TRBJ2-7; the D gene could be TRBD1 or TRBD2 (7 bases each). This CDR3 has 13 residues. V dropped 7 bases and J dropped 0 bases, with 13 bases sitting between them. In germline, CDR1 is SQVTM, CDR2 ANQGSEA. CDR3 in DNA: TGCAGCGCCCAGGGGGGGGTCTCCTACGAGCAGTACTTC. Translation: CSAQGGVSYEQYF.

A few counts support this clone. This rearrangement joins TRBV18 to TRBJ2-5; D tentatively reads TRBD1 or TRBD2 (5 bases each). V was trimmed by 4 bases and J by 3 bases, leaving 12 bases between them. Germline CDR1 is KGHSH and CDR2 is LQKENI. The CDR3 is 14 residues long. CDR3 sequence (DNA): TGTGCCAGCTCACTACAGAGGGGTGAAGAGACCCAGTACTTC. This codes for CASSLQRGEETQYF. The whole variable domain, remainder taken from reference TRBV18 and TRBJ2-5, is NAGVMQNPRHLVRRRGQEARLRCSPMKGHSHVYWYRQLPEEGLKFMVYLQKENIIDESGMPKERFSAEFPKEGPSILRIQQVVRGDSAAYFCASSLQRGEETQYFGPGTRLLVL.

This rearrangement joins TRBV7-9 to TRBJ1-2, with TRBD1 as a possible D gene (5 bases). V lost 3 bases and J lost 6, with 14 bases in between. CDR3 length equals 14 residues. Germline lookup yields CDR1 SEHNR and CDR2 FQNEAQ (reference sequence). CDR3 in DNA: TGTGCCAGCAGCTTTGGTGCGGGGGAGGATGGCTACACCTTC. Translated: CASSFGAGEDGYTF.

This chain connects TRBV19 to TRBJ1-4, with D possibly TRBD1 on 5 matching bases. CDR3 length: 16 residues. Germline CDR1 and CDR2: LNHDA and SQIVND (reference sequence). V lost 6 bases to trimming and J lost 7 bases, with 21 bases between them. The CDR3 DNA follows: TGTGCCAGTAGGAACAGGCCCATCGGTCGTGGTGAAAAACTGTTTTTT. Protein sequence: CASRNRPIGRGEKLFF.

The chain employs TRBV6-6 and TRBJ1-2; 7 bases line up with TRBD1. The CDR3 totals 17 residues. J lost 0 bases, V lost 5 bases, and 12 bases had no gene match. CDR1 is MNHNY, CDR2 SVGAGI, per germline (reference sequence). For the CDR3, the DNA is TGTGCCAGCAGTCAATCCATGGGAGGGGGCTCTAACTATGGCTACACCTTC. This encodes CASSQSMGGGSNYGYTF.

The chain joins TRBV7-2 to TRBJ2-5, with 10 bases lining up with TRBD2. J was trimmed by 4 bases and V by 5 bases; bases with no gene match: 19. The length of the CDR3 is 19 residues. CDR1 and CDR2 (germline): SGHTA, FQGNSA. The CDR3: CASSPPLTSGVALSETQYF. The CDR3 bases are TGTGCCAGCAGCCCACCGCTTACTAGCGGGGTGGCCCTATCAGAGACCCAGTACTTC.

The gene calls are TRBV7-9 and TRBJ2-1, with TRBD2 matching over 12 bases. Germline lookup yields CDR1 SEHNR and CDR2 FQNEAQ (reference sequence). This CDR3 is built from 15 residues. V lost 5 bases to trimming and J lost 2 bases; unmatched junction nucleotides: 1. CDR3: CASSTSGGTYNEQFF. The CDR3, as DNA: TGTGCCAGCAGCACTAGCGGGGGGACCTACAATGAGCAGTTCTTC.

This clone was seen a handful of times. The genes are TRBV5-1 and TRBJ1-3, with D tentatively TRBD1 (6 bases). The CDR3 covers 14 residues. Trimming removed 0 bases at V and 4 bases at J, with 8 bases between. Per germline, CDR1 SGHRS and CDR2 YFSETQ. The CDR3 sequence: CASSLGQEGNTIYF. DNA for the CDR3: TGCGCCAGCAGCTTGGGACAGGAGGGAAACACCATATATTTT.

The V and J genes are TRBV10-1 and TRBJ2-1; D uncertain. Trimming removed 2 bases from V and 10 bases from J, with 12 bases in between. The CDR3 has 13 amino acids. Germline values: CDR1 WNHNN, CDR2 SYGVQD (reference sequence). Here the CDR3 reads CASSENGLEEQFF. Written as DNA, the CDR3 is TGCGCCAGCAGTGAGAACGGCCTCGAGGAGCAGTTCTTC.

The genes are TRBV3-1 (or the pseudogene TRBV3-2) and TRBJ2-3; 8 positions match TRBD2. CDR1 is LGHDT, CDR2 YNNKEL, per germline (reference sequence). There are 20 residues in the CDR3. Trimming took 1 base from V and 4 from J; bases not matched to a gene: 19. This chain's CDR3 is CASSQGPPRAGGPSSDTQYF. The CDR3 DNA reads TGTGCCAGCAGCCAAGGTCCTCCCCGCGCGGGGGGACCTTCTTCAGATACGCAGTATTTT.

The rearrangement joins TRBV3-1 (or the pseudogene TRBV3-2) to TRBJ1-5; 8 positions agree with TRBD1. The CDR3 runs to 15 residues. Germline V lookup: CDR1 LGHDT, CDR2 YNNKEL (reference sequence). Unmatched junction bases numbered 2, after V lost 2 bases and J lost 2 bases. In DNA form, the CDR3 reads TGTGCCAGCAGCCAAAACAGGGGGGGCAATCAGCCCCAGCATTTT. Its protein is CASSQNRGGNQPQHF.

This sequence joins TRBV6-5 and TRBJ1-1; TRBD1 is a possible D gene (6 bases). V was clipped by 7 bases and J by 1 base, with 16 bases between them. CDR1 and CDR2 from the germline V gene are MNHEY and SVGAGI. This CDR3 has 15 amino acids. The CDR3 bases are TGTGCCAGCACCATAGGGGGATATCAGAACACTGAAGCTTTCTTT. Encoded protein: CASTIGGYQNTEAFF.

This clone appeared a few times. The chain links TRBV6-5 to TRBJ1-5; D call uncertain. Between the trimmed V and J ends, which lost 5 bases and 0 bases, there was a span of 8 bases. Germline V gene sequence: CDR1 MNHEY, CDR2 SVGAGI. There are 14 residues in the CDR3. DNA of the CDR3: TGTGCCAGCAGTCGAGGTCTTAGCAATCAGCCCCAGCATTTT. The encoded protein is CASSRGLSNQPQHF.

The rearrangement uses TRBV7-7 and TRBJ2-5; the D is unclear. The V and J ends lost 1 base and 2 bases respectively, with 17 bases between them. Germline V gene data show CDR1 as SSHAT and CDR2 as FNYEAQ (reference sequence). The CDR3 contains 17 residues. The CDR3 bases are TGTGCCAGCAGCTTAGGTCGCCAGGTATTTTGGCAAGAGACCCAGTACTTC. It yields the protein CASSLGRQVFWQETQYF.